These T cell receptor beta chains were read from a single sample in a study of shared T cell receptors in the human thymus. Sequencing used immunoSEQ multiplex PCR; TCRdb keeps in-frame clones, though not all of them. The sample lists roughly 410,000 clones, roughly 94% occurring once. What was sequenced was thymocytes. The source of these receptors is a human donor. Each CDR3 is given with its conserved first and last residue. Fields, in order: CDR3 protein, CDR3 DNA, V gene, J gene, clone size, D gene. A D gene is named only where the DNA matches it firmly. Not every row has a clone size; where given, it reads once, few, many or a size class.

CDR3: CASSLASRGKDEAFF; DNA: TGCGCCAGCAGCTTGGCCTCCAGGGGTAAGGATGAAGCTTTCTTT; V: TRBV5-1; J: TRBJ1-1; size: -; D: -
CDR3: CASSPPSSVMASEQFF; DNA: TGCGCCAGCAGCCCTCCATCTAGCGTTATGGCGAGTGAGCAGTTCTTC; V: TRBV5-1; J: TRBJ2-1; size: -; D: -
CDR3: CASSLSGYTWAEAFF; DNA: TGTGCCAGCAGTTTATCGGGCTATACATGGGCTGAAGCTTTCTTT; V: TRBV27; J: TRBJ1-1; size: few; D: -
CDR3: CASSWTGGNQPQHF; DNA: TGTGCCAGCAGTTGGACAGGGGGTAATCAGCCCCAGCATTTT; V: TRBV27; J: TRBJ1-5; size: -; D: TRBD1
CDR3: CASSEHSGPLNNQPQHF; DNA: TGTGCCAGCAGTGAACATTCGGGACCTTTGAACAATCAGCCCCAGCATTTT; V: TRBV2; J: TRBJ1-5; size: -; D: -
CDR3: CASQPAAGQSSYEQYF; DNA: TGTGCCAGTCAACCGGCGGCGGGACAGAGCTCCTACGAGCAGTACTTC; V: TRBV11-2; J: TRBJ2-7; size: -; D: -
CDR3: CASSKSGRAYNEQFF; DNA: TGTGCCAGCAGTAAAAGCGGGAGGGCCTACAATGAGCAGTTCTTC; V: TRBV6-5; J: TRBJ2-1; size: -; D: TRBD2
CDR3: CASSSTTGMNTEAFF; DNA: TGTGCCAGCAGTTCAACGACGGGGATGAACACTGAAGCTTTCTTT; V: TRBV6-5; J: TRBJ1-1; size: once; D: -
CDR3: CASSVYGNTIYF; DNA: TGTGCCAGCAGCGTGTATGGAAACACCATATATTTT; V: TRBV9; J: TRBJ1-3; size: -; D: -
CDR3: CASSTGLADYSGNTIYF; DNA: TGTGCCAGCTCCACAGGGCTGGCGGATTACTCTGGAAACACCATATATTTT; V: TRBV18; J: TRBJ1-3; size: -; D: -
CDR3: CASSINTGGHGNTIYF; DNA: TGTGCCAGCAGCATTAACACAGGGGGCCATGGAAACACCATATATTTT; V: TRBV9; J: TRBJ1-3; size: -; D: TRBD1
CDR3: CASSDRDDPLNEQFF; DNA: TGTGCCAGCAGTGACCGGGACGATCCCCTCAATGAGCAGTTCTTC; V: TRBV6-4; J: TRBJ2-1; size: once; D: -
CDR3: CASSPPIDRGDEQYF; DNA: TGTGCCAGCTCACCACCGATCGACAGAGGGGACGAGCAGTACTTC; V: TRBV18; J: TRBJ2-7; size: -; D: -
CDR3: CASSLPRNSGSNEQYF; DNA: TGTGCCAGCAGTTTACCCCGCAATAGCGGGAGTAACGAGCAGTACTTC; V: TRBV28; J: TRBJ2-7; size: -; D: TRBD2
CDR3: CASSQDGRTSGAIPQETQYF; DNA: TGTGCCAGCAGCCAAGACGGGAGGACTAGCGGGGCCATCCCCCAAGAGACCCAGTACTTC; V: TRBV4-2; J: TRBJ2-5; size: -; D: TRBD2
CDR3: CASSDDPGSNQETQYF; DNA: TGTGCCAGCAGCGACGACCCCGGGTCTAACCAAGAGACCCAGTACTTC; V: TRBV7-4; J: TRBJ2-5; size: once; D: -
CDR3: CASSVKNIQYF; DNA: TGTGCCAGTTCCGTCAAAAACATTCAGTACTTC; V: TRBV2; J: TRBJ2-4; size: -; D: -
CDR3: CASSPGGLAKNIQYF; DNA: TGTGCCAGCTCACCCGGGGGGTTAGCCAAAAACATTCAGTACTTC; V: TRBV18; J: TRBJ2-4; size: -; D: TRBD2
CDR3: CASSLAPLNSYNEQFF; DNA: TGTGCCAGCAGCTTGGCCCCTTTGAACTCCTACAATGAGCAGTTCTTC; V: TRBV5-4; J: TRBJ2-1; size: -; D: -
CDR3: CASSLRAGAGELFF; DNA: TGTGCCAGCAGCTTGCGAGCGGGAGCCGGGGAGCTGTTTTTT; V: TRBV9; J: TRBJ2-2; size: -; D: TRBD2
CDR3: CASSPQGGNTYNEQFF; DNA: TGTGCCAGCTCACCACAGGGGGGCAATACCTACAATGAGCAGTTCTTC; V: TRBV18; J: TRBJ2-1; size: -; D: -
CDR3: CASSQDVQREHYEQYF; DNA: TGCGCCAGCAGCCAAGATGTACAGCGGGAGCACTACGAGCAGTACTTC; V: TRBV4-3; J: TRBJ2-7; size: -; D: TRBD2
CDR3: CASSLGGTAVADTQYF; DNA: TGTGCCAGCAGCTTGGGGGGGACAGCAGTCGCAGATACGCAGTATTTT; V: TRBV5-4; J: TRBJ2-3; size: -; D: TRBD1
CDR3: CASSMAGEGSYEQYF; DNA: TGTGCCAGTAGTATGGCAGGGGAAGGATCCTACGAGCAGTACTTC; V: TRBV19; J: TRBJ2-7; size: -; D: -
CDR3: CASSTTGYQETQYF; DNA: TGTGCCAGTAGTACTACAGGGTACCAAGAGACCCAGTACTTC; V: TRBV19; J: TRBJ2-5; size: once; D: -
CDR3: CASSQERESADTQYF; DNA: TGTGCCAGCAGCCAAGAGCGGGAGTCCGCAGATACGCAGTATTTT; V: TRBV14; J: TRBJ2-3; size: -; D: TRBD2
CDR3: CSARTGRELFF; DNA: TGCAGTGCCAGGACAGGGAGGGAGCTGTTTTTT; V: TRBV20-1; J: TRBJ2-2; size: -; D: TRBD1
CDR3: CASKQSSYEQYF; DNA: TGTGCCAGCAAACAGAGCTCCTACGAGCAGTACTTC; V: TRBV28; J: TRBJ2-7; size: few; D: -
CDR3: CASSEGVQGALYGLGVFTEAFF; DNA: TGTGCCAGCAGTGAAGGGGTACAGGGGGCTCTTTATGGGCTTGGGGTTTTCACTGAAGCTTTCTTT; V: TRBV6-1; J: TRBJ1-1; size: -; D: TRBD1
CDR3: CASNFLTSFNEQYF; DNA: TGTGCCAGCAACTTCCTAACTAGCTTCAACGAGCAGTACTTC; V: TRBV28; J: TRBJ2-7; size: -; D: -
CDR3: CAISEPAGNYGYTF; DNA: TGTGCCATCAGTGAGCCCGCCGGCAACTATGGCTACACCTTC; V: TRBV10-3; J: TRBJ1-2; size: -; D: -
CDR3: CASSLFLGGARLLEQYF; DNA: TGTGCCAGCAGCTTGTTCCTAGGGGGGGCACGGCTCCTGGAGCAGTACTTC; V: TRBV5-6; J: TRBJ2-7; size: -; D: -
CDR3: CASSMGPRELFF; DNA: TGTGCCAGCAGCATGGGTCCCCGGGAGCTGTTTTTT; V: TRBV12-1; J: TRBJ2-2; size: -; D: -
CDR3: CASSIMDRRRETQYF; DNA: TGTGCCAGTAGTATCATGGACAGGAGACGAGAGACCCAGTACTTC; V: TRBV19; J: TRBJ2-5; size: -; D: TRBD1
CDR3: CASSLAGGDRGRWTNEKLFF; DNA: TGCGCCAGCAGCTTGGCCGGTGGGGACAGGGGGCGTTGGACTAATGAAAAACTGTTTTTT; V: TRBV5-1; J: TRBJ1-4; size: -; D: TRBD1
CDR3: CASSTTGLAGGRYEQYF; DNA: TGTGCCAGTAGTACGACGGGACTAGCGGGAGGTAGGTACGAGCAGTACTTC; V: TRBV19; J: TRBJ2-7; size: -; D: TRBD2
CDR3: CASSPKTGFDGYTF; DNA: TGCGCCAGCAGCCCTAAGACAGGGTTTGATGGCTACACCTTC; V: TRBV5-1; J: TRBJ1-2; size: once; D: TRBD1
CDR3: CASSLMGTPYEQYF; DNA: TGTGCCAGCAGTTTAATGGGGACACCCTACGAGCAGTACTTC; V: TRBV28; J: TRBJ2-7; size: -; D: -
CDR3: CASSQATGSGNTEAFF; DNA: TGCGCCAGCAGCCAAGCGACAGGGAGCGGGAACACTGAAGCTTTCTTT; V: TRBV4-3; J: TRBJ1-1; size: once; D: TRBD1
CDR3: CASNRGRRETQYF; DNA: TGCGCCAGCAATAGGGGGAGGAGAGAGACCCAGTACTTC; V: TRBV5-1; J: TRBJ2-5; size: -; D: -
CDR3: CASSLADSGRAEETQYF; DNA: TGTGCCAGCAGCTTAGCAGATAGCGGGAGGGCAGAAGAGACCCAGTACTTC; V: TRBV11-1; J: TRBJ2-5; size: -; D: TRBD2
CDR3: CASRQGRTEAFF; DNA: TGTGCCAGCCGACAGGGACGGACTGAAGCTTTCTTT; V: TRBV19; J: TRBJ1-1; size: -; D: TRBD1
CDR3: CASSEVPRERQFSYSNQPQHF; DNA: TGTGCCAGCAGTGAAGTCCCACGGGAGAGGCAGTTTAGTTATAGCAATCAGCCCCAGCATTTT; V: TRBV6-1; J: TRBJ1-5; size: -; D: -
CDR3: CASSIPHRLNTEAFF; DNA: TGTGCCAGTAGTATACCCCACAGATTGAACACTGAAGCTTTCTTT; V: TRBV19; J: TRBJ1-1; size: -; D: -
CDR3: CASIPQQGVYEQYF; DNA: TGTGCCAGTATACCGCAGCAAGGGGTCTACGAGCAGTACTTC; V: TRBV19; J: TRBJ2-7; size: -; D: -
CDR3: CASSLGPGKRTGELFF; DNA: TGTGCCAGCAGCTTAGGGCCCGGGAAGCGGACCGGGGAGCTGTTTTTT; V: TRBV7-9; J: TRBJ2-2; size: -; D: -
CDR3: CASSSTQEETQYF; DNA: TGTGCCAGCAGCTCTACACAGGAAGAGACCCAGTACTTC; V: TRBV11-3; J: TRBJ2-5; size: once; D: -
CDR3: CSVGTGEGNTEAFF; DNA: TGCAGCGTTGGGACAGGGGAGGGGAACACTGAAGCTTTCTTT; V: TRBV29-1; J: TRBJ1-1; size: few; D: TRBD1
CDR3: CASIRSEGLDTGELFF; DNA: TGTGCCAGCATCAGATCAGAGGGCTTGGACACCGGGGAGCTGTTTTTT; V: TRBV28; J: TRBJ2-2; size: -; D: -
CDR3: CASSWGGADKYEQYF; DNA: TGTGCCAGCAGCTGGGGCGGGGCCGACAAGTACGAGCAGTACTTC; V: TRBV11-3; J: TRBJ2-7; size: -; D: -